What follows is one T cell receptor beta chain and its context. What it binds is not known. These data belong to a study of CD8 T cells in ankylosing spondylitis. 5'-RACE, quantitative and with molecular barcodes, yielded the TCR beta libraries. TCRdb ran MiXCR on the 5' RACE reads and lists one entry per CDR3 protein. The sample carries 220,000 or so distinct CDR3 sequences, around 16% recorded once. Study-level findings and limits: Characteristic, it appeared, of ankylosing spondylitis blood was a TCR beta motif of fewer than 10 highly homologous variants.

V lost 1 base and J 4 bases, leaving 18 bases between the germline ends. CDR1 is SGHTA, CDR2 FQGTGA, per germline. There are 17 residues in the CDR3. V gene TRBV7-3 combines with J gene TRBJ2-3; D is undetermined. The sequence came from a male donor with ankylosing spondylitis. Sequencing was done on a sample of blood, either unsorted or a sorted T cell fraction (not recorded which). CDR3 protein: CASSLIGGIGFPDTQYF. CDR3 DNA: TGTGCCAGCAGCTTAATCGGCGGTATTGGTTTCCCAGATACGCAGTATTTT.